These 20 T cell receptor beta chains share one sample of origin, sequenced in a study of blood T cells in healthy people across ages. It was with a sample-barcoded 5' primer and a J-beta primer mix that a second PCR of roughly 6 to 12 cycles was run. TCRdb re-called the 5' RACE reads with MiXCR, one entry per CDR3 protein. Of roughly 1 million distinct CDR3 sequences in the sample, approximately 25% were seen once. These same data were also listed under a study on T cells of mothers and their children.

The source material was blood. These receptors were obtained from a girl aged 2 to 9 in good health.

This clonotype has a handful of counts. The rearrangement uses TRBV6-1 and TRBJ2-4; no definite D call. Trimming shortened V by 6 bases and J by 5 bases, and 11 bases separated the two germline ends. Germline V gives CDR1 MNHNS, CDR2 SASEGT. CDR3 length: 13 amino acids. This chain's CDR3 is CASRIPGQNIQYF. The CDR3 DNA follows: TGTGCCAGCAGGATACCCGGGCAAAACATTCAGTACTTC.

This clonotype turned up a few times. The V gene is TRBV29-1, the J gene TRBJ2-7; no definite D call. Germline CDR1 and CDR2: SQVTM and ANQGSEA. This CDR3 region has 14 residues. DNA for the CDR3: TGCAACGCCCGCACTAACCAAGAAAACTACGAGCAGTACTTC. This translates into CNARTNQENYEQYF.

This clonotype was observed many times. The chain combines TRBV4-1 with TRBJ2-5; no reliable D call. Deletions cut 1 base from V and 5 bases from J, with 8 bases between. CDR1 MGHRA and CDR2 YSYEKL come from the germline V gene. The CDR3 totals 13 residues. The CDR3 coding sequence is TGCGCCAGCAGCCAAGCCGGCGGTGAGACCCAGTACTTC. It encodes CASSQAGGETQYF.

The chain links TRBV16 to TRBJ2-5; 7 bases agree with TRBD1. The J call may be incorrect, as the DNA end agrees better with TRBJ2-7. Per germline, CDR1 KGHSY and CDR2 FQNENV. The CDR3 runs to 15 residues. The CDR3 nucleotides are TGTGCCAGCAGCCAATCCCCTGACAGGGTCTACGAGCAGTACTTC. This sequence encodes CASSQSPDRVYEQYF.

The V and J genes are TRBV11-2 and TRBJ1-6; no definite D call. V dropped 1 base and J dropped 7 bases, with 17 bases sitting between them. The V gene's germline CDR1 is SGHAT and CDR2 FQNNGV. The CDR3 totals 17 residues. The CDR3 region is CASSLGSAGTINSPLHF. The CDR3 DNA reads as TGTGCCAGCAGCTTAGGATCGGCCGGCACCATAAATTCACCCCTCCACTTT.

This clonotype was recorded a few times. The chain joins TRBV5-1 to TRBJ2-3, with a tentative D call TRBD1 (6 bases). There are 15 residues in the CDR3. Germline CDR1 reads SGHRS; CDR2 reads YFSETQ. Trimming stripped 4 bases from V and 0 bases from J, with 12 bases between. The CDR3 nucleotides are TGCGCCAGCAGCGGAACAGGGTCTAGCACAGATACGCAGTATTTT. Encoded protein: CASSGTGSSTDTQYF.

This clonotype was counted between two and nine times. The CDR3 coding sequence is TGTGCCAGCAGCTTAGCGAGGGACCGAAACAATGAGCAGTTCTTC. Its translation is CASSLARDRNNEQFF. The V call is TRBV7-8, the J call TRBJ2-1; possibly TRBD1 or TRBD2 for D (5 bases each). The CDR3 contains 15 residues. Deletions cut 0 bases from V and 5 bases from J, with 11 bases between. Germline CDR1 SGHVS, CDR2 FQNEAQ.

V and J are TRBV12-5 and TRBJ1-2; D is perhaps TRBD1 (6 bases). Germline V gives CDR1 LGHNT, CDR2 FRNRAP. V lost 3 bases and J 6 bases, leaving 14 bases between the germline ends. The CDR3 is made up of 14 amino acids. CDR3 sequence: CASGFQPGVDGYTF. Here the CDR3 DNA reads TGTGCTAGTGGTTTCCAGCCAGGGGTGGATGGCTACACCTTC.

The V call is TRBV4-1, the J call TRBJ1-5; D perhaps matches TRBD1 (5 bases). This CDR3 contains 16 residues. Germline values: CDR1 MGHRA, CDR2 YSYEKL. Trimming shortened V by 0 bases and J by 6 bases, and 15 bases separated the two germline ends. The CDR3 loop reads CASSQDVPGISQPQHF. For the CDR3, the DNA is TGCGCCAGCAGCCAAGATGTACCAGGGATAAGTCAGCCCCAGCATTTT.

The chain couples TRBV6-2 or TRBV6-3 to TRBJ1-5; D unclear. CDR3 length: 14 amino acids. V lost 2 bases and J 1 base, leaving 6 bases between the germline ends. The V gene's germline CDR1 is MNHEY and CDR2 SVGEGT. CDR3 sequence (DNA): TGTGCCAGCAGTTACGAGAAAAGCAATCAGCCCCAGCATTTT. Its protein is CASSYEKSNQPQHF.

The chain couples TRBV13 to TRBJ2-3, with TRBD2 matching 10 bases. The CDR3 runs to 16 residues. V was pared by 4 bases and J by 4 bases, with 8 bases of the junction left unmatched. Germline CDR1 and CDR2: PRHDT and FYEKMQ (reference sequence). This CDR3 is CASSWFVAGGADTQYF. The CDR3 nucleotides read TGTGCCAGCAGCTGGTTTGTAGCGGGGGGCGCAGATACGCAGTATTTT.

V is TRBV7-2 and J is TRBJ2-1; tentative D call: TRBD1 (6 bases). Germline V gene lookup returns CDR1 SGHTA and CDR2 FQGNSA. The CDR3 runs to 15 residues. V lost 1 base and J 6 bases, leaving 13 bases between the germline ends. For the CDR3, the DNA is TGTGCCAGCAGCTTAGGGACAGAGAGGGTCAATGAGCAGTTCTTC. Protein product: CASSLGTERVNEQFF.

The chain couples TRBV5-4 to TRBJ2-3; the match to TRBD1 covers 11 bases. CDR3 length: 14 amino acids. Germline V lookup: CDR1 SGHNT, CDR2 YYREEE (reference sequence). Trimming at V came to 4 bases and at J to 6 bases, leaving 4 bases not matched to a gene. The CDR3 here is CASSGRDRGDTQYF. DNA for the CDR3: TGTGCCAGCAGCGGCCGGGACAGGGGGGATACGCAGTATTTT.

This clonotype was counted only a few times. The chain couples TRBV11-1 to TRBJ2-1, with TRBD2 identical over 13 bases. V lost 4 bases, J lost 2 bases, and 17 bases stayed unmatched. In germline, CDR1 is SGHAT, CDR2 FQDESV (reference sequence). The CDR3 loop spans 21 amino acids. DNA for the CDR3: TGTGCCAGCAGCTCCACTCTGGTCGGGACTAGCGGGGAAAGCACCTACAATGAGCAGTTCTTC. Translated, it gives CASSSTLVGTSGESTYNEQFF.

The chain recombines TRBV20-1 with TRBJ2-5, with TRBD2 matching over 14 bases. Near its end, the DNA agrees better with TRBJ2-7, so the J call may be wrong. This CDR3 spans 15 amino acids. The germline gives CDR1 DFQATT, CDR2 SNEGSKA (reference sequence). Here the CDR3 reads CSARDGTSGGYEQYF. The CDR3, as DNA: TGCAGTGCTAGAGACGGGACTAGCGGGGGCTACGAGCAGTACTTC.

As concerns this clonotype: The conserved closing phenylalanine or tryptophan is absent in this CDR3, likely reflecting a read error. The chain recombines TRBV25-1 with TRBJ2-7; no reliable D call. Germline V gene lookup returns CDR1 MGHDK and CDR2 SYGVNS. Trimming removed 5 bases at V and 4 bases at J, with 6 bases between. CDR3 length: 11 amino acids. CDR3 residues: CASSSAYEQYL. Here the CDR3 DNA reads TGTGCCAGCAGTAGCGCATACGAGCAGTACCTC.

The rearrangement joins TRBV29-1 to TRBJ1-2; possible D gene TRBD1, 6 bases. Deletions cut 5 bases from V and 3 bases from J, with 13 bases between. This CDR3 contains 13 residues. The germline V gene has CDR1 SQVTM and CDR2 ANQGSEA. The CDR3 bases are TGCAGCGTTCCAACCAGGGGAGACTATGGCTACACCTTC. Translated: CSVPTRGDYGYTF.

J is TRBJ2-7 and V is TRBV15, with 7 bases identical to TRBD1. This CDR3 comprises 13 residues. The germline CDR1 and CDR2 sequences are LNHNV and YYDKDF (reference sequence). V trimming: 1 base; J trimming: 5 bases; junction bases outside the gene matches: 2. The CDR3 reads CATSRGDRDEQYF. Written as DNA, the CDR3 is TGTGCCACCAGCAGAGGAGACAGGGACGAGCAGTACTTC.

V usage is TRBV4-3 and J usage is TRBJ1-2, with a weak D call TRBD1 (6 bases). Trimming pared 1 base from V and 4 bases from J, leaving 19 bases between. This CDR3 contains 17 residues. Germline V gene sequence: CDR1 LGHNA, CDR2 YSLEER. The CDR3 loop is CASSQASGWQGFYGYTF. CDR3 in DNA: TGCGCCAGCAGCCAAGCATCCGGATGGCAGGGGTTCTATGGCTACACCTTC.

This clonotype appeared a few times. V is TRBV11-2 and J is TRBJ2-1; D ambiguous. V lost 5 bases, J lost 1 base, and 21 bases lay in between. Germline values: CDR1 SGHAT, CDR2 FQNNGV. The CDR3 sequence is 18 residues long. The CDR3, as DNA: TGTGCCAGCAGCCTAATTAACCCAACTGGGTGGTCCTACAATGAGCAGTTCTTC. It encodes CASSLINPTGWSYNEQFF. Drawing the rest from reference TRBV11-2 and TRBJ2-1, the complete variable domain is EAGVAQSPRYKIIEKRQSVAFWCNPISGHATLYWYQQILGQGPKLLIQFQNNGVVDDSQLPKDRFSAERLKGVDSTLKIQPAKLEDSAVYLCASSLINPTGWSYNEQFFGPGTRLTVL.